This entry describes one T cell receptor beta chain. This clonotype was detected ten times or more. Its antigen remains undetermined. There are no base qualities to consult, and no much larger clone falls within one base. This sample was taken from a study. From V the trimming removes 6 bases and from J it removes 9 bases, while the gene matches leave 12 bases of the junction unaccounted for. The CDR3 goes from the cysteine to the phenylalanine over 13 residues. Of the read, only the CDR3 DNA is kept; its 39 bases are in frame from base 1. Based on the germline V gene (reference sequence), the CDR1 and CDR2 sequences are DFQATT and SNEGSKA. The sequencer was an Illumina MiSeq. Clones were called with MiXCR by TCRdb after fastp trimmed the public reads at Q25, and only in-frame beta chains were retained. Identical CDR3 proteins give one entry, which carries the most common genes and DNA. The sample includes approximately 4,500 distinct CDR3 sequences, with roughly 7.5% observed a single time. Of the sample, 8.5% to 9.5% falls within the top ten clones.

The sample taken for sequencing was CD4+ T cells from synovial fluid. The origin of this receptor is a human donor with rheumatoid arthritis. The chain employs TRBV20-1 and TRBJ2-3, and TRBD1 aligns with 7 junction nucleotides. The sequenced DNA is TGCAGTGCCCCCGGGCGAGGGGGCTACACGCAGTATTTT. The encoded protein is CSAPGRGGYTQYF.